This TCR beta chain was recorded in a study of CD8 T cells in Susac syndrome. This CDR3 comprises 13 residues. Germline V gene lookup returns CDR1 SEHNR and CDR2 FQNEAQ (reference sequence). V was cut by 5 bases and J by 5 bases, with 11 bases left in between. TCR beta sequencing covered blood CD8+ and CD4+ T cells. Each multiple sclerosis control was a treatment-naive patient with relapsing-remitting disease that was either stable or active. A quantity of roughly 0.5 to 1 ug RNA underwent reverse transcription using random hexamers. TCRdb re-analysed the immunoSEQ multiplex PCR reads in MiXCR, keeping a single row per CDR3 protein. The sample includes around 300,000 distinct CDR3 sequences, 90% to 95% of them seen just once.

Input material: CD4+ T cells from PBMCs. The TCR was taken from a human donor with multiple sclerosis. This sequence joins TRBV7-9 and TRBJ2-3, with D uncertain. In DNA, the CDR3 is TGTGCCAGCAGCCCCCCTGCGGTAGATACGCAGTATTTT. Its protein product is CASSPPAVDTQYF.